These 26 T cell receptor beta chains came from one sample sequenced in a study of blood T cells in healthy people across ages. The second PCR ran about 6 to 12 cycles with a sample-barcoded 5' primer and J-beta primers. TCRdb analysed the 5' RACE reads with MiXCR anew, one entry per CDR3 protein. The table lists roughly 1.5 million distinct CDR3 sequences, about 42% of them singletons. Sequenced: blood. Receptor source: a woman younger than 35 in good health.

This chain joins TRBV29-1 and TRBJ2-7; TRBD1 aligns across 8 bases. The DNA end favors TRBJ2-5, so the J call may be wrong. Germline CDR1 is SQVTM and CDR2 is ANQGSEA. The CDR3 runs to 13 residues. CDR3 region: CSVLAGGAETQYF. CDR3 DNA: TGCAGCGTCTTGGCAGGGGGCGCGGAGACCCAGTACTTC.

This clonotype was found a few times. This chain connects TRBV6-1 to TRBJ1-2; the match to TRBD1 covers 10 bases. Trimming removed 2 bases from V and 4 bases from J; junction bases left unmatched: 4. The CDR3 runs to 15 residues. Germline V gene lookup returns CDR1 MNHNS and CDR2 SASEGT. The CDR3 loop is CASSEMRTGGYGYTF. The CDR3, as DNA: TGTGCCAGCAGTGAAATGCGGACAGGGGGCTATGGCTACACCTTC.

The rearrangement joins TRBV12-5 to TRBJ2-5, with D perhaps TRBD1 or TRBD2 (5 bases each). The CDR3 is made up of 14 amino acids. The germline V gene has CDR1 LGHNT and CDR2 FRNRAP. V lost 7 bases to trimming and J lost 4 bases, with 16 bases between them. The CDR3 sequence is CASAMGRPLETQYF. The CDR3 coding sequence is TGTGCTAGTGCCATGGGACGGCCTTTAGAGACCCAGTACTTC.

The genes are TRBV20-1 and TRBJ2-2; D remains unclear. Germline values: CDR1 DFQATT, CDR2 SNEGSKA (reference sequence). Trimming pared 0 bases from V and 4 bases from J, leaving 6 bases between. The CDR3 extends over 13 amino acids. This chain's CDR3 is CSARDSGTGELFF. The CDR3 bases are TGCAGTGCTAGAGATTCCGGCACCGGGGAGCTGTTTTTT.

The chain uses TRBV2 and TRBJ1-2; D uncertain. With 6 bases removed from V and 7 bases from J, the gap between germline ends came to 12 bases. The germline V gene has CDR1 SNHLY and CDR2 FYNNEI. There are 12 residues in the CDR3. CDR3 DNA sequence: TGTGCCAGCAGACGAGAGGTGTCTGGCTACACCTTC. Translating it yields CASRREVSGYTF.

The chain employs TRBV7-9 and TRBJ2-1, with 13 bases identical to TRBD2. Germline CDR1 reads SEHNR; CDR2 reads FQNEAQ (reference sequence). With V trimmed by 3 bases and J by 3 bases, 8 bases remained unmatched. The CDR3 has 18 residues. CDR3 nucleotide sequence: TGTGCCAGCAGCTTTGCCCAGGGACTAGCGGGGTACTACAATGAGCAGTTCTTC. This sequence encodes CASSFAQGLAGYYNEQFF. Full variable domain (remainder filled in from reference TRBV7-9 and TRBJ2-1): DTGVSQNPRHKITKRGQNVTFRCDPISEHNRLYWYRQTLGQGPEFLTYFQNEAQLEKSRLLSDRFSAERPKGSFSTLEIQRTEQGDSAMYLCASSFAQGLAGYYNEQFFGPGTRLTVL.

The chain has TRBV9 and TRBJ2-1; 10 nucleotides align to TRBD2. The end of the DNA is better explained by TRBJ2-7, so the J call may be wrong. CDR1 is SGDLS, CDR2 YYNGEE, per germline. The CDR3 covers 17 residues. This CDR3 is CASSPTRGTSAYNEQYF. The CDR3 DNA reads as TGTGCCAGCAGCCCAACGCGGGGGACTAGCGCGTACAATGAGCAGTACTTC.

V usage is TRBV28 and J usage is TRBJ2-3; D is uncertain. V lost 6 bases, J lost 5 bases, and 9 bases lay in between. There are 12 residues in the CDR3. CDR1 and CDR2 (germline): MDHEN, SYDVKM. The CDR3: CASRLGLDTQYF. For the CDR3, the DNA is TGTGCCAGCAGACTGGGTCTAGATACGCAGTATTTT.

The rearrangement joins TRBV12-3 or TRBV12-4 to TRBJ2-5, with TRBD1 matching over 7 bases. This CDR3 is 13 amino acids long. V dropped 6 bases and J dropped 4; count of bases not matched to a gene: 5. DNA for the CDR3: TGTGCCAGCAGCCACCGGGACAGAGAGACCCAGTACTTC. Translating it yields CASSHRDRETQYF.

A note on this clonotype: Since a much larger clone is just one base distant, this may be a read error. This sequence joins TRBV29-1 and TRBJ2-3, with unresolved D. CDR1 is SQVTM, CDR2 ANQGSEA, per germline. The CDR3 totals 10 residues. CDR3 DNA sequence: TGCAGCGTTGCCCATAATACGCGGTATTTT. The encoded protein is CSVAHNTRYF.

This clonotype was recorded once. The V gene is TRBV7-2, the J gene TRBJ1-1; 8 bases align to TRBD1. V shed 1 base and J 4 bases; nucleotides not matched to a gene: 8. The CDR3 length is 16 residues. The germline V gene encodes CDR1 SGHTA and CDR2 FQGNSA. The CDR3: CASSLGGTGSSTEAFF. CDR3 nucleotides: TGTGCCAGCAGCTTAGGGGGGACAGGCTCGAGCACTGAAGCTTTCTTT.

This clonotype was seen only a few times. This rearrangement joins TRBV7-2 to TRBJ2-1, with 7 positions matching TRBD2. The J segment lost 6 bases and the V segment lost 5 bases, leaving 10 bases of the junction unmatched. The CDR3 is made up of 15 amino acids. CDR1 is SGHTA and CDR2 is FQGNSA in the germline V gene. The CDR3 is CASSRYGGKTNEQFF. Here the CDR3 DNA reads TGTGCCAGCAGCCGCTACGGGGGGAAGACCAATGAGCAGTTCTTC.

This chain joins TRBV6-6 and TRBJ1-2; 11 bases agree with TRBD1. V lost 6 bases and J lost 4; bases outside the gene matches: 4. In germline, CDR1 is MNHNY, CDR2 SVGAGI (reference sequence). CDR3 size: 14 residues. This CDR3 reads CASRGQGVSYGYTF. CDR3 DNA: TGTGCCAGCAGGGGACAGGGGGTTTCCTATGGCTACACCTTC.

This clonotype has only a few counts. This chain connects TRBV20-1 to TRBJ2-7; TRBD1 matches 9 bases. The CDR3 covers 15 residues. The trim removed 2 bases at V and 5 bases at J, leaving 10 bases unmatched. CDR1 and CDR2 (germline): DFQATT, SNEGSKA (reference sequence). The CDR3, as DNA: TGCAGTGCTAGATGGTGGGGACAGGGTCTCGACGAGCAGTACTTC. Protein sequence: CSARWWGQGLDEQYF.

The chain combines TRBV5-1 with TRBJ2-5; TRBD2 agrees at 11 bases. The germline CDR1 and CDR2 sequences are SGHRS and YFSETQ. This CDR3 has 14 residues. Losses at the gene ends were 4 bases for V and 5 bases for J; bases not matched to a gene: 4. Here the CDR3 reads CASSKTSGVETQYF. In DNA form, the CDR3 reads TGCGCCAGCAGCAAGACTAGCGGGGTCGAGACCCAGTACTTC.

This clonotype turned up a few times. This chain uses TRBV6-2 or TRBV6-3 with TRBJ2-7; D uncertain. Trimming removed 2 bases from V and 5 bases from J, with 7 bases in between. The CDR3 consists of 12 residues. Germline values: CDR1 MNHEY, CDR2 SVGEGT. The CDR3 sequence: CASSYGPNEQYF. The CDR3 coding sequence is TGTGCCAGCAGTTACGGGCCGAACGAGCAGTACTTC.

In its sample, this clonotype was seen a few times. CDR3 nucleotides: TGTGCCAGCAGTTTTCCGACAGGGGGGTATGAAAAACTGTTTTTT. Amino acid sequence: CASSFPTGGYEKLFF. The chain recombines TRBV6-1 with TRBJ1-4; the match to TRBD1 covers 9 bases. V lost 5 bases and J lost 6; bases outside the gene matches: 7. The CDR3 is 15 amino acids. In germline, CDR1 is MNHNS, CDR2 SASEGT.

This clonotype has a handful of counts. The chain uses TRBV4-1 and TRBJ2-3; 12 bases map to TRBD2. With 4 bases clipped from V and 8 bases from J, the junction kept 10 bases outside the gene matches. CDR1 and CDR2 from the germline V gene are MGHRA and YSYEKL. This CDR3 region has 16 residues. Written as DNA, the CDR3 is TGCGCCAGCAGCCCTACAAGAGCGGGACTAGCGGGTACGCAGTATTTT. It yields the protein CASSPTRAGLAGTQYF.

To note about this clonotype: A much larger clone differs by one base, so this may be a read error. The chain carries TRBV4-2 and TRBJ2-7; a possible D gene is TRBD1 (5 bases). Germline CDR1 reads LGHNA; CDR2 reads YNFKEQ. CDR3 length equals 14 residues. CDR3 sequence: CASSQEWGSYGQYF. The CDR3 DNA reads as TGTGCCAGCAGCCAAGAATGGGGCTCCTACGGGCAGTACTTC.

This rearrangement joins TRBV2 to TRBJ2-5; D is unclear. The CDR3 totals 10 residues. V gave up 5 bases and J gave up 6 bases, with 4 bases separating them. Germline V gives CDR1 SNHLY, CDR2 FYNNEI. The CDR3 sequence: CASSRQTQYF. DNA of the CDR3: TGTGCCAGCAGTAGGCAGACCCAGTACTTC.

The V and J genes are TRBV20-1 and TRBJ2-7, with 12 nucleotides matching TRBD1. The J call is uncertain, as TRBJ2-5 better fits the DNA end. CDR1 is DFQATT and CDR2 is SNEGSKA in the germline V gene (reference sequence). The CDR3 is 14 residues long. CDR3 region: CSARPGQGAETQYF. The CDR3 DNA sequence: TGCAGTGCTAGGCCGGGACAGGGGGCAGAGACCCAGTACTTC.

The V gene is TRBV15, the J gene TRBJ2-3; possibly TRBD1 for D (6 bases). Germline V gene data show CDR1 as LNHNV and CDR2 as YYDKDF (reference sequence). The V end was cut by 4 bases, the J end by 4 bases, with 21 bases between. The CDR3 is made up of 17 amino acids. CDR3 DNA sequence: TGTGCCACCAGCACCAGGGGCGTCGATGATACTTCAGATACGCAGTATTTT. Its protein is CATSTRGVDDTSDTQYF. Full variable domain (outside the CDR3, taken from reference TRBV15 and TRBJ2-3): DAMVIQNPRYQVTQFGKPVTLSCSQTLNHNVMYWYQQKSSQAPKLLFHYYDKDFNNEADTPDNFQSRRPNTSFCFLDIRSPGLGDTAMYLCATSTRGVDDTSDTQYFGPGTRLTVL.

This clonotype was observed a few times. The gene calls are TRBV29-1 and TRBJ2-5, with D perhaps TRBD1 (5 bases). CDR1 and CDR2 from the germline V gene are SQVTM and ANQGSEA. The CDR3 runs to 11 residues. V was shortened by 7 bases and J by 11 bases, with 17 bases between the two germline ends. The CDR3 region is CSEQVYNEQYF. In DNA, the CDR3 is TGCAGCGAACAGGTTTACAATGAGCAGTACTTC.

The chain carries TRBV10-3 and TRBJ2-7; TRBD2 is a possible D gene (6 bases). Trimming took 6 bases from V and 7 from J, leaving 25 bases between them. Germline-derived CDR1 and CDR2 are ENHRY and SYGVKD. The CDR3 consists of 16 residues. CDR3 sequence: CAISQRGISSYNEQYF. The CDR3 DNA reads TGTGCCATCAGCCAACGGGGGATAAGCTCCTACAATGAGCAGTACTTC.

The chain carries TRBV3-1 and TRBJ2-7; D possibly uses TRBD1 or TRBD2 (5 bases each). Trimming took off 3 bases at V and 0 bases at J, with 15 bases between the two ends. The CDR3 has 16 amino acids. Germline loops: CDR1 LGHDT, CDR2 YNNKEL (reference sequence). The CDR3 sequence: CASSHRRGRSSYEQYF. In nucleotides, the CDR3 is TGTGCCAGCAGCCACAGACGGGGCCGGAGCTCCTACGAGCAGTACTTC.

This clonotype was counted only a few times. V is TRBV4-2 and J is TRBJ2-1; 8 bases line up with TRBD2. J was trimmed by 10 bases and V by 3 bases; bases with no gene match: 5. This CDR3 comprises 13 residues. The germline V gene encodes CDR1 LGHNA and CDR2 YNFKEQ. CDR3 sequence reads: CASSQRAGDEQFF. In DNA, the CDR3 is TGTGCCAGCAGCCAGAGAGCGGGGGACGAGCAGTTCTTC.